A single sample gave rise to the 19 T cell receptor beta chains below, sequenced in a study of blood T cell repertoires in COVID-19. Some clones are missing from TCRdb's copy, which holds only in-frame ones; the method was immunoSEQ multiplex PCR. The data contain fewer than 30,000 clones, over 75% of them singletons. Sample: peripheral blood. These receptors were obtained from a man aged 50 to 60 with active COVID-19.

The rearrangement uses TRBV7-6 and TRBJ1-1; D possibly corresponds to TRBD1 (6 bases). Trimming removed 5 bases from V and 4 bases from J, with 17 bases in between. This CDR3 is built from 15 residues. Germline CDR1 SGHVS, CDR2 FNYEAQ. The CDR3 region is CASSQKQGTGTEAFF. CDR3 DNA sequence: TGTGCCAGCAGCCAGAAACAGGGAACGGGCACTGAAGCTTTCTTT.

The chain combines TRBV7-6 with TRBJ1-6; 7 bases align to TRBD1. This CDR3 region has 15 residues. The J segment lost 6 bases and the V segment lost 4 bases, leaving 6 bases of the junction unmatched. CDR1 and CDR2 (germline): SGHVS, FNYEAQ. The CDR3 here is CASSSRQGGNSPLHF. DNA of the CDR3: TGTGCCAGCAGCTCACGACAGGGCGGTAATTCACCCCTCCACTTT.

The CDR3: CASRHNQGRSNYGYTF. The CDR3 DNA is TGCGCCAGCAGACACAACCAGGGGCGTTCTAACTATGGCTACACCTTC. This sequence joins TRBV5-1 and TRBJ1-2; D possibly corresponds to TRBD1 (6 bases). Germline-derived CDR1 and CDR2 are SGHRS and YFSETQ. Trimming removed 5 bases at V and 0 bases at J, with 17 bases between. This CDR3 is built from 16 residues.

This clone was seen just once. J is TRBJ2-3 and V is TRBV7-2, with a tentative D call TRBD2 (5 bases). The CDR3 is made up of 14 amino acids. CDR1 and CDR2 (germline): SGHTA, FQGNSA. Trimming left V 5 bases short and J 2 bases short, with 11 bases between. In nucleotides, the CDR3 is TGTGCCAGCAGCGCGGACTTACTCACAGATACGCAGTATTTT. It codes for CASSADLLTDTQYF.

For the CDR3, the DNA is TGTGCCAGCAGTAAGACCATCATGACTGGCTCCTACAATGAGCAGTTCTTC. Amino acid sequence: CASSKTIMTGSYNEQFF. This chain links TRBV6-2 or TRBV6-3 with TRBJ2-1; D unclear. The germline V gene has CDR1 MNHEY and CDR2 SVGEGT. V was cut by 5 bases and J by 0 bases, with 17 bases left in between. This CDR3 region has 17 residues.

V usage is TRBV5-5 and J usage is TRBJ1-6; tentative D call: TRBD1 (6 bases). Per the germline V gene, CDR1 is SGHKS and CDR2 is YYEKEE (reference sequence). CDR3 size: 15 residues. V was pared by 0 bases and J by 8 bases, with 12 bases between. The CDR3 protein is CASSLALQGYSPLHF. CDR3 nucleotide sequence: TGTGCCAGCAGCTTGGCCTTGCAGGGGTATTCACCCCTCCACTTT.

V and J are TRBV18 and TRBJ2-2; 7 nucleotides agree with TRBD1. The V segment lost 3 bases and the J segment 7 bases; nucleotides outside the gene matches: 5. Germline V gene sequence: CDR1 KGHSH, CDR2 LQKENI. There are 14 residues in the CDR3. The CDR3 loop reads CASSPGDRSGELFF. CDR3 nucleotide sequence: TGTGCCAGCTCACCCGGGGACAGAAGCGGGGAGCTGTTTTTT.

The genes are TRBV10-3 and TRBJ2-7, with D unresolved. This CDR3 is 12 amino acids long. Germline loops: CDR1 ENHRY, CDR2 SYGVKD. The germline V and J ends were trimmed by 6 bases and 4 bases, with 10 bases remaining between them. The CDR3 region has the DNA TGTGCCATCAGGGGCCCCGATTACGAGCAGTACTTC. This sequence encodes CAIRGPDYEQYF.

This chain links TRBV14 with TRBJ1-6; weak D call: TRBD1 (6 bases). Germline V CDR1 and CDR2: SGHDN, FVKESK. Between the trimmed V and J ends, which lost 3 bases and 9 bases, there was a span of 15 bases. The length of the CDR3 is 15 residues. The CDR3 DNA follows: TGTGCCAGCAGCCATGGCAGGGGCCGGGGTTCACCCCTCCACTTT. It yields the protein CASSHGRGRGSPLHF.

The V call is TRBV3-1 (or the pseudogene TRBV3-2), the J call TRBJ1-2; 12 bases line up with TRBD1. Unmatched junction bases numbered 5, after V lost 4 bases and J lost 5 bases. CDR1 is LGHDT, CDR2 YNNKEL, per germline (reference sequence). The CDR3 length is 15 residues. The CDR3 sequence: CASSRGTGGLYGYTF. The CDR3 DNA follows: TGTGCCAGCAGCCGCGGGACAGGGGGCCTGTATGGCTACACCTTC.

V usage is TRBV3-1 (or the pseudogene TRBV3-2) and J usage is TRBJ2-2, with D possibly matching TRBD2 (6 bases). V shed 0 bases and J shed 6 bases, with 11 bases lying between them. The CDR3 is 15 residues long. Per germline, CDR1 LGHDT and CDR2 YNNKEL (reference sequence). CDR3 DNA: TGTGCCAGCAGCCAAGATTGGGGGACTGCCGGGGAGCTGTTTTTT. Translating gives CASSQDWGTAGELFF.

This clone was counted a single time. The chain joins TRBV18 to TRBJ1-1, with a possible D match to TRBD1 (5 bases). This CDR3 is 13 amino acids long. Trimming took 5 bases from V and 1 from J, leaving 8 bases between them. Germline lookup yields CDR1 KGHSH and CDR2 LQKENI. CDR3 amino acids: CASSTTGNTEAFF. The DNA for the CDR3 is TGTGCCAGCTCAACCACAGGGAACACTGAAGCTTTCTTT.

The rearrangement uses TRBV7-9 and TRBJ2-3, with D unresolved. The CDR3 consists of 16 residues. V lost 5 bases and J lost 0, with 15 bases in between. Germline loops: CDR1 SEHNR, CDR2 FQNEAQ (reference sequence). CDR3 DNA: TGTGCCAGCAGCCCCCAATACTACCAAAGCACAGATACGCAGTATTTT. Protein product: CASSPQYYQSTDTQYF. The variable domain in full, with the rest retrieved from reference TRBV7-9 and TRBJ2-3, is DTGVSQNPRHKITKRGQNVTFRCDPISEHNRLYWYRQTLGQGPEFLTYFQNEAQLEKSRLLSDRFSAERPKGSFSTLEIQRTEQGDSAMYLCASSPQYYQSTDTQYFGPGTRLTVL.

The CDR3 protein is CASNWLGPGTEAFF. The CDR3 DNA reads TGTGCCAGCAACTGGCTGGGGCCAGGCACTGAAGCTTTCTTT. The chain recombines TRBV7-9 with TRBJ1-1, with a possible D match to TRBD1 (5 bases). CDR3 length: 14 residues. Germline V lookup: CDR1 SEHNR, CDR2 FQNEAQ (reference sequence). V lost 7 bases to trimming and J lost 4 bases, with 16 bases between them.

This clone has just one count. This chain connects TRBV18 to TRBJ2-7; D might be TRBD1 (6 bases). The germline V gene encodes CDR1 KGHSH and CDR2 LQKENI. The CDR3 runs to 15 residues. Trimming stripped 5 bases from V and 5 bases from J, with 19 bases between. The CDR3 DNA is TGTGCCAGCTCAACACTGACAGGACCGGGGCACGAGCAGTACTTC. Amino acids: CASSTLTGPGHEQYF.

This chain connects TRBV28 to TRBJ1-6; unclear D gene. Germline V gene data show CDR1 as MDHEN and CDR2 as SYDVKM. V shed 3 bases and J shed 3 bases, with 9 bases lying between them. The CDR3 covers 15 residues. The CDR3 here is CASSFSGGYNSPLHF. As DNA, the CDR3 is TGTGCCAGCAGTTTCTCCGGAGGCTATAATTCACCCCTCCACTTT.

This chain uses TRBV27 with TRBJ2-1; 8 nucleotides align to TRBD1. Per the germline V gene, CDR1 is MNHEY and CDR2 is SMNVEV (reference sequence). CDR3 size: 15 residues. V lost 6 bases to trimming and J lost 6 bases; unmatched junction nucleotides: 10. The CDR3 DNA is TGTGCCAGCAGCAGACAGGGGTTGGGTGGCAATGAGCAGTTCTTC. Its protein product is CASSRQGLGGNEQFF.

V is TRBV27 and J is TRBJ1-2, with 9 nucleotides matching TRBD1. Germline values: CDR1 MNHEY, CDR2 SMNVEV (reference sequence). This CDR3 has 16 amino acids. V shed 4 bases and J 3 bases; nucleotides not matched to a gene: 9. The CDR3 spells CASSSDLGQGYYGYTF. CDR3 in DNA: TGTGCCAGCAGTTCCGACCTGGGACAGGGCTACTATGGCTACACCTTC.

This clone was seen a handful of times. The V and J genes are TRBV6-5 and TRBJ2-7, with D unclear. Trimming stripped 7 bases from V and 2 bases from J, with 18 bases between. Germline CDR1 is MNHEY and CDR2 is SVGAGI. There are 15 residues in the CDR3. This chain's CDR3 is CASILWAETPYEQYF. Here the CDR3 DNA reads TGTGCCAGCATCTTGTGGGCCGAAACCCCCTACGAGCAGTACTTC.